The clone carrying this T cell receptor (beta chain) turned up a few times. Antigen unknown. These data are taken from a study of cytomegalovirus exposure and HLA in healthy donors. The CDR3 is 14 amino acids. Germline V gene sequence: CDR1 SGHTA, CDR2 FQGNSA. V was pared by 4 bases and J by 12 bases, with 10 bases of the junction left unmatched. Points from the study as a whole: Cytomegalovirus status, reportedly, was diagnosed with high specificity and sensitivity by the classifier. Reportedly, TCR beta sequences accurately predicted HLA-A and HLA-B alleles in most subjects. Despite most TCR sequences being rare, some public TCRs occurred in many donors.

The PCR was carried out with 60 Vbeta primers and 13 Jbeta primers. Measured with immunoSEQ multiplex PCR; TCRdb has only the in-frame clones, and not every one. The table shows approximately 170,000 clones, with about four fifths occurring only once. Input material: PBMCs. The sequence was obtained from a woman between 18 and 30 years old in good health and CMV-seronegative. The chain joins TRBV7-2 to TRBJ2-1, with 9 bases that match TRBD2. DNA for the CDR3: TGTGCCAGCAGCTCGGGACTAGCTCGGGAATCGCAGTTCTTC. Amino acid sequence: CASSSGLARESQFF.